The rows below give T cell receptor beta chains drawn from one sample of a study of identical twins. TCRdb redid the calling of the 5' RACE reads with MiXCR, one entry per CDR3 protein. Among about 220,000 distinct CDR3 sequences, approximately 7.8% were seen once, and the ten largest hold around 5.4%. A further study also used this sample, focusing on yellow fever vaccine responses in identical twins.

The material sequenced was CD8+ T cells sorted from blood. The receptors were sampled from a woman between 18 and 29 years old in good health. CDR3s include the opening cysteine and the closing phenylalanine or tryptophan. D genes are given only for firm matches. The size of a clone is reported for some rows only, either as once, few or many, or as a class for expanded clones.

CDR3 protein	CDR3 DNA	V gene	clone size	J gene	D gene
CSAGTGDHNEQFF	TGCAGCGCCGGGACAGGGGACCACAATGAGCAGTTCTTC	TRBV29-1	many	TRBJ2-1	TRBD1
CASSVTSGYNEQFF	TGTGCCAGCAGCGTAACTAGTGGGTACAATGAGCAGTTCTTC	TRBV9	many	TRBJ2-1	-
CASSSTGTPGYEQYF	TGCGCCAGCAGCTCGACCGGGACTCCCGGCTACGAGCAGTACTTC	TRBV5-1	few	TRBJ2-7	-
CASSQETGEAFF	TGTGCCAGCAGCCAAGAGACAGGGGAAGCTTTCTTT	TRBV3-1	few	TRBJ1-1	TRBD1
CASTPAGELFF	TGTGCCAGCACCCCCGCCGGGGAGCTGTTTTTT	TRBV7-8	-	TRBJ2-2	-
CSVSVNEAFF	TGCAGTGTCAGTGTGAATGAAGCTTTCTTT	TRBV20-1	many	TRBJ1-1	-
CARRTGPRSYEQYF	TGTGCCAGGAGGACGGGACCCCGATCCTACGAGCAGTACTTC	TRBV7-6	many	TRBJ2-7	-
CASSRYLAGGPDNEQFF	TGTGCCAGCAGTCGATACCTAGCGGGAGGGCCAGACAATGAGCAGTTCTTC	TRBV2	-	TRBJ2-1	TRBD2
CASSFYVGTDTQYF	TGCGCCAGCAGCTTTTACGTTGGCACAGATACGCAGTATTTT	TRBV5-1	few	TRBJ2-3	-
CASSSLGQGSTEAFF	TGTGCCAGCAGTTCCCTGGGACAGGGGAGCACTGAAGCTTTCTTT	TRBV28	-	TRBJ1-1	TRBD1
CASSQSYRDRGTDTQYF	TGCGCCAGCAGCCAAAGCTACCGGGACAGAGGCACAGATACGCAGTATTTT	TRBV5-1	-	TRBJ2-3	TRBD1
CASRSLDSSSYNEQFF	TGTGCCAGCAGATCTCTGGACAGTAGCTCCTACAATGAGCAGTTCTTC	TRBV27	-	TRBJ2-1	-
CASGQGAYNEQFF	TGTGCCAGTGGACAGGGGGCCTACAATGAGCAGTTCTTC	TRBV2	few	TRBJ2-1	TRBD1
CASSQTGSPIYTF	TGTGCCAGCAGCCAAACAGGGTCCCCAATCTACACCTTC	TRBV14	many	TRBJ1-2	-
CASSPLSGGGAYNEQFF	TGCGCCAGCAGCCCCCTTTCGGGAGGGGGGGCCTACAATGAGCAGTTCTTC	TRBV4-1	many	TRBJ2-1	TRBD2